This T cell receptor (beta chain) stems from a study of human T cells and chemical hapten exposure. Across the whole study: Minor pooled library volume differences mainly drove per-sample TCR yield variation. General study points: While controls formed fewer of them, expanded TCRs formed significantly more large CDR3 similarity clusters.

Each CDR3 protein is one row after TCRdb ran MiXCR on the RACE reads. The profile shows about 300,000 distinct CDR3 sequences, about 5% of them singletons. Specified time point: pre-sensitization, week 0. The sample's treatment: therapeutic diphenylcyclopropenone sensitization with weekly scalp DPC. Trimming took off 1 base at V and 2 bases at J, with 14 bases between the two ends. This CDR3 has 16 residues. Germline V CDR1 and CDR2: SGHAT, FQNNGV. This clonotype was detected ten times or more. The antigen remains unidentified. The material was whole blood, obtained in connection with sensitization to the hapten diphenylcyclopropenone (DPC). This chain links TRBV11-2 with TRBJ1-2; D possibly corresponds to TRBD1 (5 bases). The sequence came from a woman between 18 and 29 years old with alopecia areata. Some clones in this sample may be carry-over from other donors' samples. The CDR3 protein is CASSLGLGAWNYGYTF. For the CDR3, the DNA is TGTGCCAGCAGCTTAGGTCTCGGGGCTTGGAACTATGGCTACACCTTC.